Presented here are 29 T cell receptor beta chains from one specimen sequenced in a study of CD8 T cells in ankylosing spondylitis. From the 5' RACE reads, TCRdb called clonotypes with MiXCR, one entry per CDR3 protein. The sample has some 250,000 distinct CDR3 sequences; roughly 8.6% are singletons. Sequenced: blood, either unsorted or a sorted T cell fraction (not recorded which). These TCRs come from a male donor with ankylosing spondylitis or in good health (not recorded which).

This clonotype was counted many times. The genes are TRBV20-1 and TRBJ2-1; D ambiguous. V was pared by 6 bases and J by 7 bases, with 7 bases between. The CDR3 runs 10 residues. Germline-derived CDR1 and CDR2 are DFQATT and SNEGSKA (reference sequence). CDR3 sequence: CSARKNEQFF. CDR3 nucleotide sequence: TGCAGTGCGAGAAAGAATGAGCAGTTCTTC.

This clonotype was counted many times. CDR3 protein: CASRLTGGDGYTF. In DNA form, the CDR3 reads TGCGCCAGCAGACTGACAGGGGGCGATGGCTACACCTTC. This chain uses TRBV5-1 with TRBJ1-2; the match to TRBD1 covers 10 bases. The germline CDR1 and CDR2 sequences are SGHRS and YFSETQ. Germline trimming cut 5 bases from V and 6 bases from J; bases unmatched to any gene: 4. CDR3 length: 13 amino acids. The complete variable domain, with remaining parts taken from reference TRBV5-1 and TRBJ1-2, reads KAGVTQTPRYLIKTRGQQVTLSCSPISGHRSVSWYQQTPGQGLQFLFEYFSETQRNKGNFPGRFSGRQFSNSRSEMNVSTLELGDSALYLCASRLTGGDGYTFGSGTRLTVV.

This chain uses TRBV20-1 with TRBJ2-7; 7 nucleotides line up with TRBD2. J gave up 3 bases and V 6 bases, and 14 bases lay outside the gene matches. The CDR3 is made up of 15 amino acids. Germline V gives CDR1 DFQATT, CDR2 SNEGSKA (reference sequence). CDR3 region: CSAMSWREHLYEQYF. Written as DNA, the CDR3 is TGCAGTGCCATGTCATGGCGGGAGCACCTCTACGAGCAGTACTTC.

Ten or more counts support this clonotype. The V and J genes are TRBV29-1 and TRBJ1-1; D possibly corresponds to TRBD1 (5 bases). The CDR3 contains 16 residues. V was pared by 0 bases and J by 5 bases, with 19 bases between. Germline V CDR1 and CDR2: SQVTM, ANQGSEA. The CDR3 DNA follows: TGCAGCGTTGAAGATATTCGGAGGGGCGAGGAGACTGAAGCTTTCTTT. Translation gives CSVEDIRRGEETEAFF.

The gene calls are TRBV30 and TRBJ1-1, with no clear D. Germline CDR1 reads GTSNPN; CDR2 reads SVGIG (reference sequence). The CDR3 contains 14 residues. V dropped 0 bases and J dropped 0 bases, with 8 bases sitting between them. This CDR3 is CAWSVLGLNTEAFF. The CDR3 DNA reads TGTGCCTGGAGTGTCCTTGGGCTGAACACTGAAGCTTTCTTT.

This clonotype was recorded many times. The V and J genes are TRBV7-9 and TRBJ2-5, with 7 bases fitting TRBD1. The germline V gene encodes CDR1 SEHNR and CDR2 FQNEAQ (reference sequence). V shed 3 bases, J shed 0 bases, and the junction held 4 bases outside the gene matches. CDR3 length equals 15 residues. The CDR3 DNA reads TGTGCCAGCAGCTTTATAGACAGGGACCAAGAGACCCAGTACTTC. Its protein is CASSFIDRDQETQYF.

This clonotype was seen at least ten times. The chain couples TRBV20-1 to TRBJ2-3; the match to TRBD2 covers 13 bases. This CDR3 is built from 16 residues. V was clipped by 6 bases and J by 7 bases; unmatched bases: 13. CDR1 and CDR2 (germline): DFQATT, SNEGSKA (reference sequence). CDR3 sequence (DNA): TGCAGTGCCCCCCCACTACTAGCGGGGGGGGGTTATACGCAGTATTTT. Protein product: CSAPPLLAGGGYTQYF.

This clonotype was detected many times. This chain connects TRBV29-1 to TRBJ2-3; D may match TRBD1 or TRBD2 (5 bases each). Germline V gene sequence: CDR1 SQVTM, CDR2 ANQGSEA. V lost 4 bases to trimming and J lost 2 bases, with 13 bases between them. This CDR3 is built from 14 residues. For the CDR3, the DNA is TGCAGCGTTGTATCCGGGACGATCACAGATACGCAGTATTTT. It yields the protein CSVVSGTITDTQYF.

This clonotype was picked up many times. CDR3: CASSSTTRSGVLPQAFF. The CDR3 DNA reads as TGTGCCAGCAGTTCGACAACCCGTTCGGGTGTCCTACCCCAAGCTTTCTTT. This sequence joins TRBV12-3 or TRBV12-4 and TRBJ1-1; D gene unclear. The V end was cut by 4 bases, the J end by 9 bases, with 27 bases between. This CDR3 is built from 17 residues.

The V gene is TRBV29-1, the J gene TRBJ2-1; 12 bases match TRBD2. This CDR3 region has 13 residues. J gave up 7 bases and V 4 bases, and 2 bases lay outside the gene matches. CDR1 and CDR2 (germline): SQVTM, ANQGSEA. CDR3 in DNA: TGCAGCGTTGGCGGACTAGCGGGGAATGAGCAGTTCTTC. It is translated as CSVGGLAGNEQFF.

The J gene is TRBJ2-1, the V gene TRBV20-1, with TRBD2 identical over 10 bases. J lost 0 bases, V lost 3 bases, and 8 bases had no gene match. Germline CDR1 DFQATT, CDR2 SNEGSKA (reference sequence). The CDR3 contains 17 residues. CDR3 bases: TGCAGTGCTAGTGAGCGGGGGGGTGGGAGCTCCTACAATGAGCAGTTCTTC. This codes for CSASERGGGSSYNEQFF.

This clonotype has ten or more counts. The chain has TRBV10-3 and TRBJ2-3; possible D gene TRBD2, 5 bases. CDR3 size: 11 residues. Per germline, CDR1 ENHRY and CDR2 SYGVKD. V was cut by 9 bases and J by 6 bases, with 10 bases left in between. In DNA, the CDR3 is TGTGCCATTCAACGGGGTGATACGCAGTATTTT. It yields the protein CAIQRGDTQYF.

This chain uses TRBV20-1 with TRBJ1-4; weak D call: TRBD1 (5 bases). This CDR3 spans 15 amino acids. Trimming shortened V by 0 bases and J by 6 bases, and 14 bases separated the two germline ends. CDR1 is DFQATT and CDR2 is SNEGSKA in the germline V gene (reference sequence). The CDR3 region is CSARDPGTEDEKLFF. The CDR3 coding sequence is TGCAGTGCTAGAGATCCCGGGACGGAAGATGAAAAACTGTTTTTT.

The chain is built from TRBV7-2 and TRBJ2-2; no clear D. There are 15 residues in the CDR3. Germline V gives CDR1 SGHTA, CDR2 FQGNSA. The V gene lost 7 bases and the J gene lost 6 bases, with 18 bases spanning the gap. This chain's CDR3 is CASIRSETGPGELFF. The DNA of the CDR3 is TGTGCCAGCATCCGGTCAGAGACCGGTCCCGGGGAGCTGTTTTTT.

The chain carries TRBV19 and TRBJ2-2, with 9 nucleotides matching TRBD1. Germline V lookup: CDR1 LNHDA, CDR2 SQIVND (reference sequence). CDR3 size: 15 residues. The ends lost 6 bases at V and 6 bases at J; junction bases unmatched: 8. The CDR3 sequence is CASRAGTGLAGELFF. The CDR3 nucleotides read TGTGCCAGTAGAGCCGGGACAGGGCTGGCCGGGGAGCTGTTTTTT. Full variable domain (rest looked up from reference TRBV19 and TRBJ2-2): DGGITQSPKYLFRKEGQNVTLSCEQNLNHDAMYWYRQDPGQGLRLIYYSQIVNDFQKGDIAEGYSVSREKKESFPLTVTSAQKNPTAFYLCASRAGTGLAGELFFGEGSRLTVL.

This chain uses TRBV2 with TRBJ2-7; D perhaps matches TRBD1 (6 bases). Between the trimmed V and J ends, which lost 7 bases and 5 bases, there was a span of 18 bases. The CDR3 spans 14 residues. The germline V gene encodes CDR1 SNHLY and CDR2 FYNNEI. The DNA for the CDR3 is TGTGCCAGCACGAAAATGAGGACAGCCGACGAGCAGTACTTC. It yields the protein CASTKMRTADEQYF.

At least ten counts were recorded for this clonotype. V is TRBV4-3 and J is TRBJ2-2, with D possibly TRBD2 on 5 matching bases. CDR1 is LGHNA and CDR2 is YSLEER in the germline V gene. This CDR3 has 16 amino acids. V shed 3 bases and J shed 5 bases, with 16 bases lying between them. CDR3 nucleotides: TGCGCCAGCAGCCAGAATCTCCATCGGGGAACCGGGGAGCTGTTTTTT. Its protein product is CASSQNLHRGTGELFF.

The CDR3 protein is CASSSPSGGQGETQYF. CDR3 bases: TGTGCCAGCAGCTCCCCTAGCGGGGGCCAGGGGGAGACCCAGTACTTC. V and J are TRBV7-2 and TRBJ2-5; the match to TRBD2 covers 10 bases. CDR3 length equals 16 residues. CDR1 and CDR2 (germline): SGHTA, FQGNSA. Trimming removed 4 bases from V and 5 bases from J; junction bases left unmatched: 10.

This clonotype came up many times. The genes are TRBV27 and TRBJ1-2; 9 bases match TRBD1. CDR3 length: 14 amino acids. The germline V gene has CDR1 MNHEY and CDR2 SMNVEV (reference sequence). The V gene end was trimmed by 2 bases and the J gene end by 8 bases; junction bases not matched to a gene: 6. Here the CDR3 DNA reads TGTGCCAGCAGTTTAGAGGGACAGGGTACGGGCTACACCTTC. Encoded protein: CASSLEGQGTGYTF.

The chain employs TRBV12-3 or TRBV12-4 and TRBJ1-2; D gene ambiguous. Trimming shortened V by 0 bases and J by 3 bases, and 11 bases separated the two germline ends. The CDR3 has 15 amino acids. The chain's CDR3 is CASSLATSSYYGYTF. The CDR3 region has the DNA TGTGCCAGCAGTTTAGCTACTTCTAGCTACTATGGCTACACCTTC.

At least ten counts were recorded for this clonotype. This chain links TRBV7-2 with TRBJ1-2; D may be TRBD1 (5 bases). Trimming took 0 bases from V and 6 from J, leaving 17 bases between them. The germline CDR1 and CDR2 sequences are SGHTA and FQGNSA. This CDR3 region has 16 residues. CDR3 nucleotides: TGTGCCAGCAGCTTAGCGGGACTCCCTGGAGGCCATGGCTACACCTTC. Amino acid sequence: CASSLAGLPGGHGYTF.

This clonotype was detected many times. The rearrangement joins TRBV20-1 to TRBJ2-1; 7 bases are shared with TRBD2. The ends lost 6 bases at V and 4 bases at J; junction bases unmatched: 9. Germline V gene lookup returns CDR1 DFQATT and CDR2 SNEGSKA (reference sequence). This CDR3 has 14 amino acids. CDR3 sequence (DNA): TGCAGTGCCCACCCGGCGGGGGATTACAATGAGCAGTTCTTC. Amino acid sequence: CSAHPAGDYNEQFF.

This clonotype was found a few times. The chain combines TRBV5-5 with TRBJ1-4; perhaps TRBD1 as D (5 bases). Germline loops: CDR1 SGHKS, CDR2 YYEKEE (reference sequence). The V gene lost 4 bases and the J gene lost 1 base, with 20 bases spanning the gap. There are 18 residues in the CDR3. This chain's CDR3 is CASSAYLRDHQTNEKLFF. The CDR3 coding sequence is TGTGCCAGCAGCGCCTACTTGAGGGACCACCAAACTAATGAAAAACTGTTTTTT.

This chain connects TRBV4-1 to TRBJ1-3; the D gene is possibly TRBD1 (5 bases). V gave up 2 bases and J gave up 0 bases, with 14 bases separating them. The V gene's germline CDR1 is MGHRA and CDR2 YSYEKL. This CDR3 region has 17 residues. This CDR3 is CASSQPGTESSGNTIYF. In DNA, the CDR3 is TGCGCCAGCAGCCAACCCGGGACGGAGAGCTCTGGAAACACCATATATTTT.

To note about this clonotype: The junction departs from germline at one end; a sequencing error may be responsible. The chain recombines TRBV25-1 with TRBJ2-5; D is uncertain. The CDR3 runs to 15 residues. The V gene's germline CDR1 is MGHDK and CDR2 SYGVNS. CDR3 nucleotide sequence: TGTGTCAGCAGTGAAGCCCTCAAGTACCAAGAGACCCAGTACTTC. Translating it yields CVSSEALKYQETQYF.

This clonotype came up many times. V gene TRBV20-1 combines with J gene TRBJ2-1, with 8 bases aligning to TRBD2. Looked up from germline, CDR1 is DFQATT and CDR2 is SNEGSKA (reference sequence). The length of the CDR3 is 15 residues. The V gene end was trimmed by 4 bases and the J gene end by 3 bases; junction bases not matched to a gene: 8. CDR3 in DNA: TGCAGTGCTACTTCCGGGACTAGAAACTACAATGAGCAGTTCTTC. Translation: CSATSGTRNYNEQFF.

This clonotype was counted ten times or more. This sequence joins TRBV13 and TRBJ1-6, with 7 bases fitting TRBD1. J gave up 5 bases and V 4 bases, and 8 bases lay outside the gene matches. This CDR3 is 16 amino acids long. CDR1 and CDR2 from the germline V gene are PRHDT and FYEKMQ (reference sequence). The CDR3, as DNA: TGTGCCAGCAGCTCCTCCGGGACAGACCATAATTCACCCCTCCACTTT. Encoded protein: CASSSSGTDHNSPLHF.

In its sample, this clonotype was seen many times. The gene calls are TRBV4-3 and TRBJ1-2; TRBD1 might be the D (5 bases). The CDR3 runs 15 residues. The V end lost 1 base, the J end lost 1 base, and 10 bases lay between the germline ends. Germline loops: CDR1 LGHNA, CDR2 YSLEER. The CDR3 is CASSQVQAYNYGYTF. As DNA, the CDR3 is TGCGCCAGCAGCCAAGTACAGGCCTATAACTATGGCTACACCTTC.

This clonotype was detected ten times or more. CDR3 in amino acids: CASSLESDYNEQFF. In DNA form, the CDR3 reads TGTGCCAGCAGCTTAGAGTCGGACTACAATGAGCAGTTCTTC. The rearrangement uses TRBV7-9 and TRBJ2-1, with D unresolved. CDR3 length: 14 amino acids. Trimming cost V 1 base and J 3 bases, with 7 bases left between them. Germline CDR1 reads SEHNR; CDR2 reads FQNEAQ (reference sequence).